Here is one T cell receptor beta chain with its context. Its target is unknown. This same CDR3 is encoded by further DNA sequences in the sample. The data stem from a study of cytomegalovirus exposure and HLA in healthy donors. Study-wide background: HLA-typed donors contributed approximately 92 million unique TCRs, which were held in an early data release. Study outcomes and limitations: Some highly shared sequence variants likely arose as a pipeline artifact. Per a later analysis, HLA-associated TCR beta chains showed more clonal expansion than other, equally common TCR beta chains. Earlier analysis yielded a pattern in which most TCR beta V segments were productive about 87% or about 30% of the time.

Germline V gene lookup returns CDR1 SGHRS and CDR2 YFSETQ. Trimming shortened V by 2 bases and J by 1 base, and 9 bases separated the two germline ends. The CDR3 spans 14 residues. PCR employed 60 Vbeta and 13 Jbeta primers. Clones were sequenced by immunoSEQ multiplex PCR, and TCRdb holds only the in-frame ones, with some missing. The sample lists about 280,000 clones; 70% to 90% were seen once. Source material: PBMCs. This clonotype was sampled from a woman between 18 and 30 years old in good health and CMV-seronegative. The rearrangement uses TRBV5-1 and TRBJ2-5, with D possibly being TRBD1 (5 bases). This chain's CDR3 is CASSLGQIQETQYF. The CDR3 DNA follows: TGCGCCAGCAGCTTAGGACAAATCCAAGAGACCCAGTACTTC.